A single sample is the source of the 8 T cell receptor beta chains below, sequenced in a study of early T cells in non-severe SARS-CoV-2 infection. TCRdb re-analysed the 5' RACE reads in MiXCR, keeping a single row per CDR3 protein. The sample lists about 48,000 distinct CDR3 sequences, about 9.8% occurring once. The sequenced sample consisted of whole blood. The receptors originated from an adult who was a healthcare worker with PCR-confirmed SARS-CoV-2 infection or an uninfected control (not recorded which).

The chain employs TRBV30 and TRBJ2-3; D could derive from TRBD1 or TRBD2 (5 bases each). Trimming cost V 2 bases and J 4 bases, with 28 bases left between them. Per the germline V gene, CDR1 is GTSNPN and CDR2 is SVGIG (reference sequence). The CDR3 runs 19 residues. The CDR3 loop is CAWSPKLPGTRGESDTQYF. As DNA, the CDR3 is TGTGCCTGGAGTCCCAAACTTCCCGGGACCCGTGGGGAGTCAGATACGCAGTATTTT.

This clonotype was recorded at least ten times. The chain recombines TRBV24-1 with TRBJ2-1, with D perhaps TRBD1 (6 bases). Germline CDR1 KGHDR, CDR2 SFDVKD. The CDR3 is 18 residues long. V was trimmed by 1 base and J by 2 bases, leaving 17 bases between them. The chain's CDR3 is CATSDLRPAQGAYNEQFF. CDR3 bases: TGTGCCACCAGTGATTTACGCCCTGCACAGGGCGCCTACAATGAGCAGTTCTTC.

Ten or more counts support this clonotype. This sequence joins TRBV2 and TRBJ2-7; TRBD2 matches at 8 bases. The CDR3 covers 12 residues. From germline, CDR1 is SNHLY and CDR2 FYNNEI. V lost 11 bases and J lost 6; bases outside the gene matches: 9. CDR3 in DNA: TGTGCCGGGGGGCGGGAGGCTGTCGAGCAGTACTTC. Protein: CAGGREAVEQYF.

This clonotype was picked up a small number of times. This rearrangement joins TRBV5-4 to TRBJ2-3; possible D gene TRBD1, 5 bases. CDR3 size: 14 residues. V was clipped by 2 bases and J by 4 bases, with 11 bases between them. Germline CDR1 is SGHNT and CDR2 is YYREEE (reference sequence). The CDR3 nucleotides read TGTGCCAGCAGCTTCGAAGGGGAAGCAGATACGCAGTATTTT. It translates to CASSFEGEADTQYF. Based on the CDR3 plus reference TRBV5-4 and TRBJ2-3, the full variable domain is ETGVTQSPTHLIKTRGQQVTLRCSSQSGHNTVSWYQQALGQGPQFIFQYYREEENGRGNFPPRFSGLQFPNYSSELNVNALELDDSALYLCASSFEGEADTQYFGPGTRLTVL.

CDR3 in DNA: TGCGCCAGCAAGGGGGGCGGGAGGAGGACAGATACGCAGTATTTT. Residues: CASKGGGRRTDTQYF. The chain links TRBV4-1 to TRBJ2-3; 8 positions match TRBD2. Unmatched junction bases numbered 9, after V lost 7 bases and J lost 3 bases. Germline CDR1 reads MGHRA; CDR2 reads YSYEKL. CDR3 length: 15 residues.

There are a few counts of this clonotype. The V gene is TRBV7-9, the J gene TRBJ2-7, with TRBD2 matching over 10 bases. The germline V gene has CDR1 SEHNR and CDR2 FQNEAQ (reference sequence). The CDR3 is made up of 15 amino acids. The V gene end was trimmed by 4 bases and the J gene end by 3 bases; junction bases not matched to a gene: 6. The DNA of the CDR3 is TGTGCCAGCAGCTCGGGACTAGCGAACTTCTACGAGCAGTACTTC. Translated: CASSSGLANFYEQYF.

The gene calls are TRBV20-1 and TRBJ1-1; a possible D gene is TRBD1 (5 bases). CDR3 size: 15 residues. Between the trimmed V and J ends, which lost 6 bases and 1 base, there was a span of 18 bases. Germline V gene sequence: CDR1 DFQATT, CDR2 SNEGSKA (reference sequence). The CDR3 reads CSAPLSPRENTEAFF. Written as DNA, the CDR3 is TGCAGTGCCCCATTGTCGCCCAGGGAGAACACTGAAGCTTTCTTT.

The chain recombines TRBV3-1 with TRBJ2-7; 10 bases are shared with TRBD2. The ends lost 10 bases at V and 4 bases at J; junction bases unmatched: 7. This CDR3 comprises 13 residues. Looked up from germline, CDR1 is LGHDT and CDR2 is YNNKEL (reference sequence). The DNA of the CDR3 is TGTGCCACACAGCGGGAGGGCGGTTACGAGCAGTACTTC. Translation: CATQREGGYEQYF.